The 17 T cell receptor beta chains presented below share a single source sample, sequenced in a study of metastatic and nonmetastatic thyroid tumors. TCRdb ran MiXCR on the PCR reads. The repertoire holds around 14,000 clones, with about a quarter as singletons. Each patient went into thyroid surgery without having received any treatment. What was sequenced was blood. These receptors all come from a female donor with papillary thyroid cancer or a benign thyroid nodule (not recorded which). Some clones in this sample may be carry-over from other donors' samples.

This clone was found many times. V and J are TRBV7-2 and TRBJ2-6, with no clear D. V was clipped by 1 base and J by 0 bases, with 4 bases between them. Germline values: CDR1 SGHTA, CDR2 FQGNSA. The CDR3 is 15 residues long. The CDR3 is CASSLVGSGANVLTF. The CDR3, as DNA: TGTGCCAGCAGCTTAGTTGGCTCTGGGGCCAACGTCCTGACTTTC.

Within the sample, this clone is medium-sized. This chain uses TRBV27 with TRBJ2-7; D possibly corresponds to TRBD1 (5 bases). The CDR3 extends over 16 amino acids. CDR1 and CDR2 (germline): MNHEY, SMNVEV (reference sequence). V was clipped by 3 bases and J by 3 bases, with 18 bases between them. The CDR3 spells CASSFFAGSSIYEQYF. DNA for the CDR3: TGTGCCAGCAGTTTTTTTGCAGGGTCTTCAATCTACGAGCAGTACTTC.

The gene calls are TRBV30 and TRBJ1-5; D is unclear. The germline V and J ends were trimmed by 0 bases and 3 bases, with 6 bases remaining between them. CDR1 is GTSNPN, CDR2 SVGIG, per germline (reference sequence). This CDR3 spans 13 amino acids. The CDR3, as DNA: TGTGCCTGGAGTGTACAGTACAATCAGCCCCAGCATTTT. Residues: CAWSVQYNQPQHF.

The gene calls are TRBV20-1 and TRBJ2-7; 11 nucleotides line up with TRBD1. V dropped 3 bases and J dropped 2; count of bases not matched to a gene: 6. CDR1 DFQATT and CDR2 SNEGSKA come from the germline V gene (reference sequence). This CDR3 spans 15 amino acids. The CDR3 nucleotides read TGCAGTGCTAGTGGGGACAGGGGGGTCCCCTACGAGCAGTACTTC. Its translation is CSASGDRGVPYEQYF.

A note on this clone: At one of its ends the junction is not consistent with the germline gene, which may arise from a read error. The V and J genes are TRBV28 and TRBJ1-5; TRBD1 might be the D (5 bases). Germline CDR1 and CDR2: MDHEN and SYDVKM. This CDR3 is 13 amino acids long. The CDR3 DNA reads TGCGCCAGCAGAGACAGATTAAATAAGCCCCAGCATTTT. This gives the protein CASRDRLNKPQHF.

This clone was recorded a few times. V gene TRBV6-4 combines with J gene TRBJ2-1; D might be TRBD2 (6 bases). The CDR3 sequence is 13 residues long. CDR1 is MRHNA, CDR2 SNTAGT, per germline. The V gene lost 5 bases and the J gene lost 6 bases, with 11 bases spanning the gap. The CDR3 spells CASSPGEANEQFF. The CDR3 coding sequence is TGTGCCAGCAGTCCCGGGGAGGCCAATGAGCAGTTCTTC.

This chain links TRBV19 with TRBJ2-1, with D uncertain. V lost 4 bases to trimming and J lost 9 bases, with 10 bases between them. Looked up from germline, CDR1 is LNHDA and CDR2 is SQIVND (reference sequence). The CDR3 has 12 residues. CDR3 sequence (DNA): TGTGCCAGTAGTAAGGGCTGGGGTGAGCAGTTCTTC. This translates into CASSKGWGEQFF.

This clone has more than one count but fewer than ten. V is TRBV27 and J is TRBJ1-1, with a possible D match to TRBD1 (5 bases). Germline V gene sequence: CDR1 MNHEY, CDR2 SMNVEV (reference sequence). The CDR3 loop spans 17 amino acids. The V and J ends lost 6 bases and 8 bases respectively, with 28 bases between them. The CDR3 reads CASSLAGLAGVGAEAFF. CDR3 coding DNA: TGTGCCAGCAGCCTTGCGGGACTAGCGGGAGTTGGGGCGGAAGCTTTCTTT.

The gene calls are TRBV20-1 and TRBJ1-1; 8 nucleotides align to TRBD1. This CDR3 contains 14 residues. From germline, CDR1 is DFQATT and CDR2 SNEGSKA (reference sequence). Losses at the gene ends were 5 bases for V and 1 base for J; bases not matched to a gene: 6. As DNA, the CDR3 is TGCAGTGCTTTCCTCGGACAGGGGAACACTGAAGCTTTCTTT. Translating gives CSAFLGQGNTEAFF.

This clone was recorded at least ten times. This sequence joins TRBV19 and TRBJ2-1; 10 nucleotides agree with TRBD2. Germline V CDR1 and CDR2: LNHDA, SQIVND (reference sequence). J was trimmed by 3 bases and V by 4 bases; bases with no gene match: 3. The CDR3 is made up of 15 amino acids. CDR3 bases: TGTGCCAGTAGTAGAACTAGCGGGGACTACAATGAGCAGTTCTTC. Translated, it gives CASSRTSGDYNEQFF.

This clone showed up many times. V is TRBV28 and J is TRBJ2-2; a possible D gene is TRBD2 (5 bases). Germline V gene data show CDR1 as MDHEN and CDR2 as SYDVKM. The length of the CDR3 is 13 residues. V lost 6 bases and J 7 bases, leaving 12 bases between the germline ends. The CDR3 DNA sequence: TGTGCCAGCAGCCGCGTAGGAGGCGGGGAGCTGTTTTTT. This encodes CASSRVGGGELFF.

This clone has at least ten counts. The chain recombines TRBV7-9 with TRBJ2-5; 12 bases match TRBD2. The germline gives CDR1 SEHNR, CDR2 FQNEAQ (reference sequence). This CDR3 spans 16 amino acids. V shed 1 base and J 2 bases; nucleotides not matched to a gene: 2. In nucleotides, the CDR3 is TGTGCCAGCAGCTTAGGCCTAGCGGGGGGGCAAGAGACCCAGTACTTC. It yields the protein CASSLGLAGGQETQYF.

To note about this clone: This may come from a read error, since a much larger clone is one base off. Within the sample, other DNA sequences also encode this same CDR3. This chain connects TRBV4-1 to TRBJ2-5; D ambiguous. Germline CDR1 reads MGHRA; CDR2 reads YSYEKL. This CDR3 contains 16 residues. Trimming stripped 3 bases from V and 5 bases from J, with 19 bases between. The CDR3 reads CASSQGRGILTETQYF. CDR3 DNA: TGCGCCAGCAGCCAGGGCCGTGGTATCCTTACGGAGACCCAGTACTTC.

In this sample, this clone turned up many times. The gene calls are TRBV5-1 and TRBJ2-1; D gene ambiguous. This CDR3 has 13 residues. V lost 2 bases, J lost 5 bases, and 8 bases lay in between. Per the germline V gene, CDR1 is SGHRS and CDR2 is YFSETQ. CDR3 region: CASSLGANNEQFF. The CDR3 nucleotides read TGCGCCAGCAGCTTAGGCGCCAACAATGAGCAGTTCTTC.

As to this clone: Its ends do not fully match the called genes, so a read error is possible. The J gene is TRBJ1-6, the V gene TRBV19, with D uncertain. CDR3 length: 14 amino acids. Germline CDR1 and CDR2: LNHDA and SQIVND (reference sequence). In DNA form, the CDR3 reads TGTGCCAGTAGTACGGTAGGAATGGGTTCAACCCTCCACTTT. Protein product: CASSTVGMGSTLHF.

The chain carries TRBV5-1 and TRBJ1-6; no clear D. The CDR3 length is 13 residues. Germline CDR1 is SGHRS and CDR2 is YFSETQ. The V end lost 0 bases, the J end lost 10 bases, and 8 bases lay between the germline ends. As DNA, the CDR3 is TGCGCCAGCAGCTTGGAACCGACATCACCCCTCCACTTT. This sequence encodes CASSLEPTSPLHF.

This clone was counted ten times or more. The rearrangement links TRBV2 to TRBJ2-1; D not certain. This CDR3 region has 14 residues. Germline lookup yields CDR1 SNHLY and CDR2 FYNNEI. The V end lost 6 bases, the J end lost 1 base, and 10 bases lay between the germline ends. The CDR3 is CASSPILSYNEQFF. In nucleotides, the CDR3 is TGTGCCAGCAGCCCCATTTTATCCTACAATGAGCAGTTCTTC.